This entry is about one TCR beta chain. The antigen remains undetermined. The CDR3 runs to 14 residues. Germline V gene data show CDR1 as SGHRS and CDR2 as YFSETQ. The germline V and J ends were trimmed by 6 bases and 1 base, with 13 bases remaining between them. The data belong to a study of shared clonotypes between healthy human individuals. Study overall: Each donor had three CD4 naive, three CD4 memory, two CD8 naive and one CD8 memory plate.

Repertoires were generated with immunoSEQ multiplex PCR, while TCRdb's copy carries only in-frame clones and drops some. The sample has around 2.5 million clones; roughly 93% are singletons. Study-wide results and limits: Clonotypes not shared had lower generation probabilities than those common to all four donors.

Sequencing input: naive CD4+ T cells from PBMCs. This sample's subset: CD45RA+ positively selected. The chain has TRBV5-1 and TRBJ2-5; maybe TRBD1 (6 bases). The sequence derives from a man aged 18 to 35 in good health. Some clones in this sample may be carry-over from other donors' samples. The CDR3 protein is CASMGAQFQETQYF. The CDR3 coding sequence is TGCGCCAGCATGGGGGCCCAGTTCCAAGAGACCCAGTACTTC.